The entry below gives a single TCR beta chain sequence along with its context. Antigen: not known. Clones were read by immunoSEQ multiplex PCR, and TCRdb kept only the in-frame ones, dropping some. The sample has approximately 160,000 clones, around 91% seen once; the top ten hold under 5.5%. These data come from a study of T cell responses to AZD1222 COVID-19 vaccine. The study's findings and limits: Two AZD1222 administrations were followed by greater Spike-specific TCR breadth and depth.

The source of this sequence is an adult in good health. The material was peripheral blood, obtained on day 0 of AZD1222 vaccination.

The CDR3 coding sequence is TGCGCCAGCAGGTCGGGGGGCACCGAGACCCAGTACTTC. Translated: CASRSGGTETQYF. The J gene is TRBJ2-5, the V gene TRBV10-2; tentative D call: TRBD2 (7 bases). Germline CDR1 WSHSY, CDR2 SAAADI. Trimming removed 6 bases from V and 5 bases from J, with 13 bases in between. This CDR3 spans 13 amino acids.